The 28 T cell receptor beta chains below come from one sample, sequenced in a study of cytomegalovirus exposure and HLA in healthy donors. In the PCR, 60 Vbeta and 13 Jbeta primers were used. TCRdb's table, derived via immunoSEQ multiplex PCR, lists solely in-frame clones and lacks some. The profile shows 180,000 or so clones, roughly four fifths of them singletons. Sequenced sample: PBMCs. The receptors come from a female donor in good health and CMV-seronegative.

The rearrangement links TRBV7-2 to TRBJ2-7, with no clear D. The CDR3 length is 15 residues. From germline, CDR1 is SGHTA and CDR2 FQGNSA. Trimming removed 1 base at V and 3 bases at J, with 13 bases between. The CDR3 loop is CASSLGGGPVYEQYF. The CDR3 DNA sequence: TGTGCCAGCAGCTTAGGTGGTGGGCCCGTCTACGAGCAGTACTTC.

The chain uses TRBV2 and TRBJ2-7; TRBD1 matches at 9 bases. Unmatched junction bases numbered 7, after V lost 6 bases and J lost 1 base. The CDR3 length is 15 residues. The germline V gene has CDR1 SNHLY and CDR2 FYNNEI. The CDR3 here is CASSSGTGSSYEQYF. The CDR3 coding sequence is TGTGCCAGCAGCTCCGGGACAGGGTCGTCCTACGAGCAGTACTTC.

The V and J genes are TRBV21-1 and TRBJ1-4; the table's D call TRBD1 went unverified against the DNA. TRBV21-1 is labeled a pseudogene. CDR3 length: 17 amino acids. DNA of the CDR3: TGTGCCAGCAGCAAATTGCGAAAGGACAGAGTTAATGAAAAACTGTTTTTT. It encodes CASSKLRKDRVNEKLFF.

This chain uses TRBV7-9 with TRBJ1-1; D perhaps matches TRBD1 (6 bases). The germline V and J ends were trimmed by 4 bases and 2 bases, with 11 bases remaining between them. The CDR3 extends over 14 amino acids. The germline V gene encodes CDR1 SEHNR and CDR2 FQNEAQ (reference sequence). The CDR3 DNA reads as TGTGCCAGCAGCTACGGACAGCTTAACACTGAAGCTTTCTTT. It is translated as CASSYGQLNTEAFF.

This clone was picked up a small number of times. V is TRBV4-1 and J is TRBJ1-6; D is perhaps TRBD1 (6 bases). CDR1 is MGHRA and CDR2 is YSYEKL in the germline V gene. The CDR3 covers 16 residues. The V gene lost 7 bases and the J gene lost 0 bases, with 13 bases spanning the gap. This CDR3 reads CASTPRGGSYNSPLHF. In nucleotides, the CDR3 is TGCGCCAGCACCCCGAGGGGGGGCTCCTATAATTCACCCCTCCACTTT.

The rearrangement uses TRBV6-5 and TRBJ2-7; 8 bases line up with TRBD1. Germline CDR1 MNHEY, CDR2 SVGAGI. V was clipped by 5 bases and J by 3 bases; unmatched bases: 6. This CDR3 is built from 14 residues. The CDR3: CASSTRTGFYEQYF. CDR3 in DNA: TGTGCCAGCAGTACCCGGACAGGGTTCTACGAGCAGTACTTC.

For the CDR3, the DNA is TGCAGCGTTGAAGAACCGACAGTATCAAAGCGGGAGGGCCGGCGAAGGACCCAGTACTTC. This encodes CSVEEPTVSKREGRRRTQYF. The chain employs TRBV29-1 and TRBJ2-5, with TRBD2 matching over 10 bases. The CDR3 loop spans 20 amino acids. Germline lookup yields CDR1 SQVTM and CDR2 ANQGSEA. V lost 0 bases, J lost 7 bases, and 23 bases stayed unmatched.

V and J are TRBV5-1 and TRBJ1-3; maybe TRBD1 (5 bases). Per the germline V gene, CDR1 is SGHRS and CDR2 is YFSETQ. V was clipped by 4 bases and J by 0 bases, with 8 bases between them. This CDR3 region has 14 residues. The DNA of the CDR3 is TGCGCCAGCAGCCTAGACAGCTCTGGAAACACCATATATTTT. Residues: CASSLDSSGNTIYF.

This sequence joins TRBV7-9 and TRBJ2-2; a possible D gene is TRBD1 (6 bases). This CDR3 is built from 16 residues. Trimming left V 5 bases short and J 6 bases short, with 19 bases between. Germline CDR1 SEHNR, CDR2 FQNEAQ (reference sequence). The CDR3 loop is CASSPPGTTISGELFF. CDR3 sequence (DNA): TGTGCCAGCAGCCCCCCCGGGACAACGATTTCCGGGGAGCTGTTTTTT.

Note on this clone: The junction departs from germline at one end; a sequencing error may be responsible. This chain connects TRBV9 to TRBJ2-6; possible D gene TRBD1, 5 bases. The CDR3 length is 17 residues. Per the germline V gene, CDR1 is SGDLS and CDR2 is YYNGEE. The CDR3 loop is CASSVDRRSSGANGLTF. CDR3 in DNA: TGTGCCAGCAGCGTAGATCGACGGAGCTCTGGGGCCAACGGCCTGACTTTC.

This clone was seen once. This sequence joins TRBV27 and TRBJ1-5; 7 bases fit TRBD1. Germline V gives CDR1 MNHEY, CDR2 SMNVEV (reference sequence). The ends lost 3 bases at V and 3 bases at J; junction bases unmatched: 11. This CDR3 has 17 residues. CDR3 DNA: TGTGCCAGCAGTTTTCGGACAGGACCAAAGTTCAATCAGCCCCAGCATTTT. It yields the protein CASSFRTGPKFNQPQHF.

The gene calls are TRBV10-3 and TRBJ1-3, with 7 nucleotides matching TRBD1. Germline V gene data show CDR1 as ENHRY and CDR2 as SYGVKD. This CDR3 is built from 17 residues. Trimming took 4 bases from V and 3 from J; bases not matched to a gene: 12. The CDR3 bases are TGTGCCATCAGTGGACAGGGCCTTCCCGGAAGTGGAAACACCATATATTTT. The encoded protein is CAISGQGLPGSGNTIYF.

V usage is TRBV7-9 and J usage is TRBJ2-7, with unresolved D. V lost 6 bases and J 4 bases, leaving 19 bases between the germline ends. The germline CDR1 and CDR2 sequences are SEHNR and FQNEAQ (reference sequence). The CDR3 extends over 15 amino acids. As DNA, the CDR3 is TGTGCCAGCAGTTCAGTCACATTGGGCAAATACGAGCAGTACTTC. This translates into CASSSVTLGKYEQYF.

The CDR3 protein is CASSSDSHRGEAFF. The DNA for the CDR3 is TGTGCCAGCAGCTCCGACTCCCACCGAGGCGAAGCTTTCTTT. V gene TRBV7-2 combines with J gene TRBJ1-1; D call uncertain. This CDR3 spans 14 amino acids. Per germline, CDR1 SGHTA and CDR2 FQGNSA. With 4 bases removed from V and 8 bases from J, the gap between germline ends came to 17 bases.

The chain's CDR3 is CASTTLGSLGNEQFF. For the CDR3, the DNA is TGTGCCAGCACCACACTAGGTTCTTTAGGGAATGAGCAGTTCTTC. The V gene is TRBV6-5, the J gene TRBJ2-1; D might be TRBD2 (5 bases). CDR3 size: 15 residues. Germline lookup yields CDR1 MNHEY and CDR2 SVGAGI. V was shortened by 7 bases and J by 7 bases, with 20 bases between the two germline ends.

The gene calls are TRBV28 and TRBJ1-2; D gene ambiguous. The CDR3 has 17 residues. Per germline, CDR1 MDHEN and CDR2 SYDVKM. V was pared by 6 bases and J by 0 bases, with 20 bases between. The CDR3 is CASRHHRIRGSNYGYTF. CDR3 coding DNA: TGTGCCAGCAGACACCATAGAATCCGGGGTTCTAACTATGGCTACACCTTC.

The sample holds a few counts of this clone. This rearrangement joins TRBV28 to TRBJ2-5; maybe TRBD2 (5 bases). TRBJ2-7 matches the DNA end more closely, so the J call is doubtful. There are 14 residues in the CDR3. Germline assignment: CDR1 MDHEN and CDR2 SYDVKM. The CDR3 DNA follows: TGTGCCAGCAGTTTCCGGGGATACCTCTACGAGCAGTACTTC. This encodes CASSFRGYLYEQYF.

This sequence joins TRBV18 and TRBJ1-5; unclear D gene. The CDR3 length is 12 residues. V was cut by 3 bases and J by 4 bases, with 4 bases left in between. Germline V CDR1 and CDR2: KGHSH, LQKENI. The CDR3 DNA sequence: TGTGCCAGCTCACCCGGGAATCAGCCCCAGCATTTT. It translates to CASSPGNQPQHF.

The V gene is TRBV5-1, the J gene TRBJ2-3; weak D call: TRBD2 (6 bases). Trimming shortened V by 4 bases and J by 0 bases, and 12 bases separated the two germline ends. Per the germline V gene, CDR1 is SGHRS and CDR2 is YFSETQ. The CDR3 has 15 amino acids. The CDR3 loop reads CASSLVSGSTDTQYF. CDR3 nucleotide sequence: TGCGCCAGCAGCCTCGTTAGCGGTAGCACAGATACGCAGTATTTT.

The rearrangement uses TRBV19 and TRBJ2-5; 12 positions match TRBD1. After removal of 3 bases from V and 5 bases from J, the junction contained 7 bases not matched to a gene. This CDR3 is 16 amino acids long. Per the germline V gene, CDR1 is LNHDA and CDR2 is SQIVND (reference sequence). The CDR3: CASSMGGTGGSETQYF. CDR3 DNA: TGTGCCAGTAGTATGGGTGGGACAGGGGGCTCTGAGACCCAGTACTTC.

The gene calls are TRBV19 and TRBJ1-2; TRBD1 matches 7 bases. Germline CDR1 LNHDA, CDR2 SQIVND (reference sequence). The trim removed 7 bases at V and 8 bases at J, leaving 16 bases unmatched. The length of the CDR3 is 15 residues. The CDR3 coding sequence is TGTGCCAGTAACCCCCCTCGGACAGGAACCGGCGGCTACACCTTC. Translation: CASNPPRTGTGGYTF.

The genes are TRBV5-6 and TRBJ1-2; 10 nucleotides match TRBD1. The CDR3 spans 14 residues. Germline CDR1 SGHDT, CDR2 YYEEEE. Germline trimming cut 4 bases from V and 6 bases from J; bases unmatched to any gene: 6. CDR3 protein: CASSPDRGLHGYTF. DNA for the CDR3: TGTGCCAGCAGCCCTGACAGGGGGCTACATGGCTACACCTTC.

V usage is TRBV7-3 and J usage is TRBJ2-1, with D unresolved. From germline, CDR1 is SGHTA and CDR2 FQGTGA. This CDR3 region has 13 residues. Trimming took off 4 bases at V and 0 bases at J, with 4 bases between the two ends. In DNA form, the CDR3 reads TGTGCCAGCAGCTCAGGCTCCTACAATGAGCAGTTCTTC. Its translation: CASSSGSYNEQFF. The entire variable domain, with the rest obtained from reference TRBV7-3 and TRBJ2-1, is as follows: GAGVSQTPSNKVTEKGKYVELRCDPISGHTALYWYRQSLGQGPEFLIYFQGTGAADDSGLPNDRFFAVRPEGSVSTLKIQRTERGDSAVYLCASSSGSYNEQFFGPGTRLTVL.

This sequence joins TRBV7-3 and TRBJ2-1; D might be TRBD2 (5 bases). The V end was cut by 5 bases, the J end by 3 bases, with 11 bases between. The CDR3 has 14 amino acids. CDR1 and CDR2 from the germline V gene are SGHTA and FQGTGA. Here the CDR3 reads CASSPWGDYNEQFF. As DNA, the CDR3 is TGTGCCAGCAGCCCCTGGGGAGACTACAATGAGCAGTTCTTC.

The chain carries TRBV28 and TRBJ2-6, with TRBD2 identical over 8 bases. J lost 2 bases, V lost 7 bases, and 13 bases had no gene match. The CDR3 is made up of 18 amino acids. CDR1 and CDR2 from the germline V gene are MDHEN and SYDVKM. The CDR3 sequence is CASTINSGTGAGANVLTF. DNA of the CDR3: TGTGCCAGCACCATTAATAGCGGGACGGGCGCTGGGGCCAACGTCCTGACTTTC.

This clone was counted only a few times. The rearrangement joins TRBV7-8 to TRBJ2-7; the D gene is possibly TRBD2 (5 bases). Per germline, CDR1 SGHVS and CDR2 FQNEAQ. Trimming cost V 0 bases and J 4 bases, with 13 bases left between them. This CDR3 is 15 amino acids long. The CDR3 loop is CASSLARTAGYEQYF. DNA of the CDR3: TGTGCCAGCAGCTTAGCGCGGACTGCCGGTTACGAGCAGTACTTC.

The chain links TRBV7-9 to TRBJ1-2; TRBD1 is a possible D gene (5 bases). From germline, CDR1 is SEHNR and CDR2 FQNEAQ (reference sequence). The CDR3 runs to 16 residues. V lost 2 bases to trimming and J lost 0 bases, with 13 bases between them. The CDR3 spells CASSLSAGRTNYGYTF. CDR3 coding DNA: TGTGCCAGCAGCTTATCCGCGGGACGTACTAACTATGGCTACACCTTC.

The chain is built from TRBV19 and TRBJ2-1, with D tentatively TRBD1 (5 bases). The V end was cut by 10 bases, the J end by 5 bases, with 18 bases between. The CDR3 runs to 14 residues. CDR1 and CDR2 from the germline V gene are LNHDA and SQIVND (reference sequence). In nucleotides, the CDR3 is TGTGCCACCTCCCCGACAGACTTTCACAATGAGCAGTTCTTC. It encodes CATSPTDFHNEQFF. Filled out from reference TRBV19 and TRBJ2-1, the complete variable domain reads DGGITQSPKYLFRKEGQNVTLSCEQNLNHDAMYWYRQDPGQGLRLIYYSQIVNDFQKGDIAEGYSVSREKKESFPLTVTSAQKNPTAFYLCATSPTDFHNEQFFGPGTRLTVL.